Below are 10 T cell receptor beta chains sequenced from a single sample in a study of cytomegalovirus exposure and HLA in healthy donors. TCRdb's table, derived via immunoSEQ multiplex PCR, lists solely in-frame clones and lacks some. The data contain around 400,000 clones, 86% of them singletons. The specimen sequenced was PBMCs. The origin of the receptors is a woman aged 18-29 years in good health and CMV-seronegative.

This rearrangement joins TRBV5-6 to TRBJ1-1, with D uncertain. The CDR3 spans 14 residues. Germline CDR1 SGHDT, CDR2 YYEEEE. Trimming stripped 0 bases from V and 8 bases from J, with 14 bases between. CDR3 loop: CASSLAFRVAEAFF. In DNA, the CDR3 is TGTGCCAGCAGCTTGGCTTTTCGGGTGGCAGAAGCTTTCTTT.

The chain recombines TRBV7-9 with TRBJ2-7; D ambiguous. CDR1 is SEHNR, CDR2 FQNEAQ, per germline (reference sequence). The CDR3 runs 14 residues. The V end lost 5 bases, the J end lost 2 bases, and 13 bases lay between the germline ends. CDR3 protein: CASSPRGETYEQYF. The DNA for the CDR3 is TGTGCCAGCAGCCCCCGCGGAGAAACCTACGAGCAGTACTTC.

This rearrangement joins TRBV7-8 to TRBJ2-2; 9 nucleotides line up with TRBD2. CDR1 and CDR2 (germline): SGHVS, FQNEAQ. V lost 3 bases and J lost 2; bases outside the gene matches: 4. The CDR3 spans 16 residues. The CDR3 DNA sequence: TGTGCCAGCAGCTTGGGGACTAGCATTAACACCGGGGAGCTGTTTTTT. It is translated as CASSLGTSINTGELFF. Using reference TRBV7-8 and TRBJ2-2 for the parts outside the CDR3, the full variable domain is GAGVSQSPRYKVAKRGQDVALRCDPISGHVSLFWYQQALGQGPEFLTYFQNEAQLDKSGLPSDRFFAERPEGSVSTLKIQRTQQEDSAVYLCASSLGTSINTGELFFGEGSRLTVL.

The V call is TRBV7-2, the J call TRBJ2-7; D gene unclear. Between the trimmed V and J ends, which lost 1 base and 0 bases, there was a span of 4 bases. This CDR3 has 13 residues. The germline V gene encodes CDR1 SGHTA and CDR2 FQGNSA. The CDR3 sequence is CASSLGASYEQYF. The CDR3 nucleotides read TGTGCCAGCAGCTTAGGGGCCTCCTACGAGCAGTACTTC.

The rearrangement joins TRBV10-1 to TRBJ1-1; D is unresolved. This CDR3 has 12 amino acids. The germline V gene encodes CDR1 WNHNN and CDR2 SYGVQD (reference sequence). V dropped 4 bases and J dropped 2 bases, with 5 bases sitting between them. In DNA form, the CDR3 reads TGCGCCAGCAGTGTCGGTAACACTGAAGCTTTCTTT. The encoded protein is CASSVGNTEAFF.

This chain links TRBV28 with TRBJ1-5; D perhaps matches TRBD1 (5 bases). V lost 2 bases and J lost 2, with 16 bases in between. There are 17 residues in the CDR3. Germline lookup yields CDR1 MDHEN and CDR2 SYDVKM. This CDR3 is CASSLAGLTDRNQPQHF. CDR3 DNA: TGTGCCAGCAGTTTAGCAGGGTTGACGGATCGCAATCAGCCCCAGCATTTT.

Notes on this clone: Within the sample, other DNA sequences also encode this same CDR3. The chain recombines TRBV6-5 with TRBJ1-1, with a weak D call TRBD1 (5 bases). V dropped 9 bases and J dropped 5 bases, with 10 bases sitting between them. Germline V gene lookup returns CDR1 MNHEY and CDR2 SVGAGI. The CDR3 runs 11 residues. DNA of the CDR3: TGTGCCAGTCGGCAGGGTACTGAAGCTTTCTTT. It codes for CASRQGTEAFF.

V and J are TRBV4-1 and TRBJ2-7; tentatively, D is TRBD2 (5 bases). Trimming removed 4 bases at V and 4 bases at J, with 23 bases between. The CDR3 is made up of 17 amino acids. Germline loops: CDR1 MGHRA, CDR2 YSYEKL. In nucleotides, the CDR3 is TGCGCCAGCAGCCCGGGGTTGGTGTCCAGTGTCCATTACGAGCAGTACTTC. It codes for CASSPGLVSSVHYEQYF.

The genes are TRBV6-5 and TRBJ1-5, with a possible D match to TRBD1 (6 bases). V lost 2 bases, J lost 1 base, and 12 bases lay in between. The CDR3 spans 16 residues. The germline V gene has CDR1 MNHEY and CDR2 SVGAGI. The CDR3 reads CASSYGQPISNQPQHF. In DNA form, the CDR3 reads TGTGCCAGCAGTTACGGACAGCCGATAAGCAATCAGCCCCAGCATTTT.

The chain joins TRBV30 to TRBJ1-2; 9 nucleotides align to TRBD1. Germline V gene sequence: CDR1 GTSNPN, CDR2 SVGIG (reference sequence). With 4 bases clipped from V and 7 bases from J, the junction kept 10 bases outside the gene matches. This CDR3 has 14 residues. The CDR3 region has the DNA TGTGCCTGGACCACCCATGGACAGGGGACTGGCTACACCTTC. Protein: CAWTTHGQGTGYTF.